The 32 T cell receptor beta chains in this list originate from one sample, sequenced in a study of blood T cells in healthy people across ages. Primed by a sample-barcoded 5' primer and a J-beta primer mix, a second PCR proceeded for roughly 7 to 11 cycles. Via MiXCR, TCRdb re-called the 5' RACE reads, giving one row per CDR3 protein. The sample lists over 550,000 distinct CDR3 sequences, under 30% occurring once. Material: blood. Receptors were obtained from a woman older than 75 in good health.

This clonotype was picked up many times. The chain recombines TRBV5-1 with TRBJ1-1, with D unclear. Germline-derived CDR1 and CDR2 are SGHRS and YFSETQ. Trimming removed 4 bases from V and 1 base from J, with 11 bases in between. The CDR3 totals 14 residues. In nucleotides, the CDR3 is TGCGCCAGCAGCACAGACGTTCGGAACACTGAAGCTTTCTTT. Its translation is CASSTDVRNTEAFF.

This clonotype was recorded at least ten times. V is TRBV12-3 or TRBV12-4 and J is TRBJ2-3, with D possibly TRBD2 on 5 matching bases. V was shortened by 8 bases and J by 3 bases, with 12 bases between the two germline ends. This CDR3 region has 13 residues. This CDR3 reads CASLRRPTDTQYF. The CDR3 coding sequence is TGTGCCAGCCTTAGGAGGCCGACAGATACGCAGTATTTT.

The CDR3 bases are TGTGCCAGCAGCTTAGGGGGGACAGTTAGGAGGGAGACCCAGTACTTC. This sequence encodes CASSLGGTVRRETQYF. The genes are TRBV7-2 and TRBJ2-7; 7 bases agree with TRBD1. The DNA end is a closer match to TRBJ2-5, so the J assignment may be wrong. The CDR3 sequence is 16 residues long. Germline lookup yields CDR1 SGHTA and CDR2 FQGNSA.

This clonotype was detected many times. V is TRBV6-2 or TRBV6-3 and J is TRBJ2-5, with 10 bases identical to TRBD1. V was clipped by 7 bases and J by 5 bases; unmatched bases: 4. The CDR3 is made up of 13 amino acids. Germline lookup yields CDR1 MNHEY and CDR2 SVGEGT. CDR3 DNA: TGTGCCAGCATCCGGGACAGGGGTGAGACCCAGTACTTC. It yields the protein CASIRDRGETQYF.

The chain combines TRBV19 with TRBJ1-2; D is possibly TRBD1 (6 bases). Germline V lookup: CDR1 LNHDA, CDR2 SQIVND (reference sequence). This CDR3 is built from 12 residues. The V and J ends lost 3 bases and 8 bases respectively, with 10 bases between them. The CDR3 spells CASSMPGVGYTF. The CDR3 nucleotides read TGTGCCAGTAGTATGCCAGGGGTCGGCTACACCTTC.

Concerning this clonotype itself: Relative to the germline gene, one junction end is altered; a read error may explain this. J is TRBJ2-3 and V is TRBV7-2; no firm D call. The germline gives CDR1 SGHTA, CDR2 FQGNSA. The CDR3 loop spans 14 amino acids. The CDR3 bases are TGTGCCGGCAGCTTAACCCTTAGCACAGATACGCAGTATTTT. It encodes CAGSLTLSTDTQYF.

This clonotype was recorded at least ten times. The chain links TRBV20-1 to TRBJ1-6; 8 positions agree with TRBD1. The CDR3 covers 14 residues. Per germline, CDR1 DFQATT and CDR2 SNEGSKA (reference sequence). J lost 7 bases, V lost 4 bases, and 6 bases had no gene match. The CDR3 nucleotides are TGCAGTGCTACCGGACAGGGAAGAAATTCACCCCTCCACTTT. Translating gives CSATGQGRNSPLHF.

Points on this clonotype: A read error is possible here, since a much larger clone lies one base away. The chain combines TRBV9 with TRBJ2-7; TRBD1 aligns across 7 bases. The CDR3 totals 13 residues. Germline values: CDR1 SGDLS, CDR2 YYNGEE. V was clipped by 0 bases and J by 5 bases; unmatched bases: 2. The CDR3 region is CASSVDRGHEQYF. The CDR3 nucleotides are TGTGCCAGCAGCGTAGACAGGGGCCACGAGCAGTACTTC. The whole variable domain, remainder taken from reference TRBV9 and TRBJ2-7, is DSGVTQTPKHLITATGQRVTLRCSPRSGDLSVYWYQQSLDQGLQFLIQYYNGEERAKGNILERFSAQQFPDLHSELNLSSLELGDSALYFCASSVDRGHEQYFGPGTRLTVT.

CDR3 sequence reads: CASWGGGDSYNEQFF. Here the CDR3 DNA reads TGTGCCTCATGGGGTGGGGGCGACTCCTACAATGAGCAGTTCTTC. The rearrangement joins TRBV19 to TRBJ2-1, with a tentative D call TRBD1 (6 bases). Germline V gene sequence: CDR1 LNHDA, CDR2 SQIVND (reference sequence). The CDR3 loop spans 15 amino acids. V lost 11 bases, J lost 0 bases, and 17 bases lay in between. The full variable domain, in which reference TRBV19 and TRBJ2-1 provide the parts outside the CDR3, is DGGITQSPKYLFRKEGQNVTLSCEQNLNHDAMYWYRQDPGQGLRLIYYSQIVNDFQKGDIAEGYSVSREKKESFPLTVTSAQKNPTAFYLCASWGGGDSYNEQFFGPGTRLTVL.

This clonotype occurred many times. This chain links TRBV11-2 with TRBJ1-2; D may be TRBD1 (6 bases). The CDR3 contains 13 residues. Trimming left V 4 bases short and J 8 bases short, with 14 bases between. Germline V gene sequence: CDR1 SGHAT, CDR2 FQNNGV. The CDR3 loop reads CASSSHRVGGYTF. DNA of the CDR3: TGTGCCAGCAGCTCCCACAGGGTAGGGGGCTACACCTTC.

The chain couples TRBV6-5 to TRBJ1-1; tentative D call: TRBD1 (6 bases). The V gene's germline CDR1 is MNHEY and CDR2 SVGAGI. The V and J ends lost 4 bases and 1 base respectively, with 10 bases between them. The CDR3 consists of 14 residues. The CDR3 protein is CASSSDRRNTEAFF. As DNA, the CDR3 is TGTGCCAGCAGTTCCGACAGGAGGAACACTGAAGCTTTCTTT.

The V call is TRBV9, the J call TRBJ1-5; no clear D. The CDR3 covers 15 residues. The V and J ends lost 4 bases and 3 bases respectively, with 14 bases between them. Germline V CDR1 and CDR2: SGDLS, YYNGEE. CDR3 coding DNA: TGTGCCAGCAGCTCCCTCCCAGTGATCAATCAGCCCCAGCATTTT. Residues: CASSSLPVINQPQHF.

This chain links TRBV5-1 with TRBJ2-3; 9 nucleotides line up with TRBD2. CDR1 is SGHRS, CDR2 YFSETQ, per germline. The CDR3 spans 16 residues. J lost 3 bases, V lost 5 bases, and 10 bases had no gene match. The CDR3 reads CASSLGGGAVTDTQYF. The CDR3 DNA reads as TGCGCCAGCAGTCTGGGCGGGGGGGCCGTTACAGATACGCAGTATTTT.

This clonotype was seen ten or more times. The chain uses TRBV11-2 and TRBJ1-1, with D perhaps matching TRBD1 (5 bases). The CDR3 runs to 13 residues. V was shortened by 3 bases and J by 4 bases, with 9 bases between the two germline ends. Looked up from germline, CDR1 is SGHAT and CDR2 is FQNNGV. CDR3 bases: TGTGCCAGCAGCTTGAAAAGGGGCACTGAAGCTTTCTTT. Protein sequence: CASSLKRGTEAFF. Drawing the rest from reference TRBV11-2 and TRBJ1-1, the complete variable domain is EAGVAQSPRYKIIEKRQSVAFWCNPISGHATLYWYQQILGQGPKLLIQFQNNGVVDDSQLPKDRFSAERLKGVDSTLKIQPAKLEDSAVYLCASSLKRGTEAFFGQGTRLTVV.

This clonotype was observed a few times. CDR3 nucleotide sequence: TGCGCCAGCAGCTTGGCCGGGGAGGCTAGAGCTTTCTTT. Protein: CASSLAGEARAFF. The rearrangement joins TRBV5-1 to TRBJ1-1; the D is unclear. V lost 0 bases to trimming and J lost 10 bases, with 13 bases between them. Germline V gene sequence: CDR1 SGHRS, CDR2 YFSETQ. The CDR3 is 13 residues long.

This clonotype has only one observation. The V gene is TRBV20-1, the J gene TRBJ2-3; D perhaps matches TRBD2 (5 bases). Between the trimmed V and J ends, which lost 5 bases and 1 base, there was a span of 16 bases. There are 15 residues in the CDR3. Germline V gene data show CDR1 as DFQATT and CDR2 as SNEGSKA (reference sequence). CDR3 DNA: TGCAGTGCTCCTCAACCGAGCGGCCGCACAGATACGCAGTATTTT. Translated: CSAPQPSGRTDTQYF.

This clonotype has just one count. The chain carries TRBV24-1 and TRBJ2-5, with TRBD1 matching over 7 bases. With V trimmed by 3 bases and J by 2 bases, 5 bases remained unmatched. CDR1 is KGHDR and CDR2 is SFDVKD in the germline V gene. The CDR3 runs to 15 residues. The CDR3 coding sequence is TGTGCCACCAGTGATCCCTGGACAGGACAAGAGACCCAGTACTTC. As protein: CATSDPWTGQETQYF.

The CDR3 DNA sequence: TGTGCCAGTAGGGCGGGACAGGGGGCTACCGGGGAGCTGTTTTTT. Translation: CASRAGQGATGELFF. This sequence joins TRBV19 and TRBJ2-2, with 12 bases that match TRBD1. CDR3 length: 15 amino acids. Trimming removed 6 bases from V and 5 bases from J; junction bases left unmatched: 4. From germline, CDR1 is LNHDA and CDR2 SQIVND (reference sequence). The entire variable domain, with the rest obtained from reference TRBV19 and TRBJ2-2, is as follows: DGGITQSPKYLFRKEGQNVTLSCEQNLNHDAMYWYRQDPGQGLRLIYYSQIVNDFQKGDIAEGYSVSREKKESFPLTVTSAQKNPTAFYLCASRAGQGATGELFFGEGSRLTVL.

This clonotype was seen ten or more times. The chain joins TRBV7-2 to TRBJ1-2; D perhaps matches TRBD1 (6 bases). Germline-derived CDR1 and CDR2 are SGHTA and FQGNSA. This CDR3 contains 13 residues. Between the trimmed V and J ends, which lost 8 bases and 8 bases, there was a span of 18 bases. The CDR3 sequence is CASASAGGGGYTF. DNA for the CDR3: TGTGCCAGCGCATCAGCGGGGGGCGGGGGCTACACCTTC.

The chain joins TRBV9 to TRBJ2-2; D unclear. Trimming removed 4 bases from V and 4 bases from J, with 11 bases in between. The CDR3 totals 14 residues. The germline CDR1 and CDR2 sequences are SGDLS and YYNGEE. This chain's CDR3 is CASSPPGRTGELFF. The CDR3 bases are TGTGCCAGCAGCCCCCCGGGCCGCACCGGGGAGCTGTTTTTT.

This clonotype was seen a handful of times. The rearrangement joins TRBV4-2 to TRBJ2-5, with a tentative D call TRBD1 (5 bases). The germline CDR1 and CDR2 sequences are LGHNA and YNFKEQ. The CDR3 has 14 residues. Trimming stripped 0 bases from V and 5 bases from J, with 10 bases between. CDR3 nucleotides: TGTGCCAGCAGCCAAGATGAACGACAGGAGACCCAGTACTTC. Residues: CASSQDERQETQYF.

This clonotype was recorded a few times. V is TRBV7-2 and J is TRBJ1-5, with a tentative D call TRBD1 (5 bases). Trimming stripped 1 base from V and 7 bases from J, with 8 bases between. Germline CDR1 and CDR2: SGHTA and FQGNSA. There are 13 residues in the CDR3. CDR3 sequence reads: CASSLEGIQPQHF. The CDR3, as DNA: TGTGCCAGCAGCTTAGAGGGGATACAGCCCCAGCATTTT.

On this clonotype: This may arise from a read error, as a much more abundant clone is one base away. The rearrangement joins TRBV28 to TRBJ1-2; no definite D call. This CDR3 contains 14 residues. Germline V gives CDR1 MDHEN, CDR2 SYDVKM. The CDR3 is CASSFGKPNYGDTF. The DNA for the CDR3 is TGTGCCAGCAGTTTCGGGAAGCCTAACTATGGCGACACCTTC.

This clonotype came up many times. The CDR3 sequence: CSARDPGMMNTEAFF. The CDR3 coding sequence is TGCAGTGCTAGAGATCCCGGGATGATGAACACTGAAGCTTTCTTT. The V gene is TRBV20-1, the J gene TRBJ1-1; D uncertain. V was clipped by 0 bases and J by 0 bases, with 11 bases between them. CDR1 and CDR2 from the germline V gene are DFQATT and SNEGSKA (reference sequence). The CDR3 has 15 residues.

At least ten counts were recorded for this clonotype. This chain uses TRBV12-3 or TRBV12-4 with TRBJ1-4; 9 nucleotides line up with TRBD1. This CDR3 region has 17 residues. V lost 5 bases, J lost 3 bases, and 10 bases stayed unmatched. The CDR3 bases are TGTGCCAGCAGTCCGGGACAGGGTGGTGGATCTAATGAAAAACTGTTTTTT. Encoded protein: CASSPGQGGGSNEKLFF.

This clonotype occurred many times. CDR3 bases: TGTGCCAGCAGTGTTACAGGAGCTGGGGCCAACGTCCTGACTTTC. Its protein is CASSVTGAGANVLTF. This sequence joins TRBV6-5 and TRBJ2-6; TRBD1 might be the D (5 bases). The CDR3 has 15 amino acids. The V gene's germline CDR1 is MNHEY and CDR2 SVGAGI. V lost 5 bases and J 2 bases, leaving 10 bases between the germline ends.

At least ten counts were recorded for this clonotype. The CDR3 DNA reads TGCAGTGCTAGCCGAGGGGGCAGTGTCACTGAAGCTTTCTTT. Its protein is CSASRGGSVTEAFF. The rearrangement joins TRBV20-1 to TRBJ1-1, with 7 bases identical to TRBD1. CDR3 length equals 14 residues. The trim removed 3 bases at V and 4 bases at J, leaving 8 bases unmatched. CDR1 is DFQATT and CDR2 is SNEGSKA in the germline V gene (reference sequence).

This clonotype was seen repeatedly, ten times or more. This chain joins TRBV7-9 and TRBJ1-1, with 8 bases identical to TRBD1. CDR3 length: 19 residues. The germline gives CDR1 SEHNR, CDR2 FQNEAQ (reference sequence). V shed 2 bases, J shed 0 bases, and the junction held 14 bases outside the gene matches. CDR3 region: CASSLIDWGQDLMNTEAFF. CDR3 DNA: TGTGCCAGCAGCTTAATTGACTGGGGACAGGACCTAATGAACACTGAAGCTTTCTTT.

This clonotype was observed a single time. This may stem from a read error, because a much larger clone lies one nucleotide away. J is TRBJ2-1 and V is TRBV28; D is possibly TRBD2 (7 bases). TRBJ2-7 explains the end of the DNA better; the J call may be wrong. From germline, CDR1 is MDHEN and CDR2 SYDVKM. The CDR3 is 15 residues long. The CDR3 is CASSLAGAGYNEQYF. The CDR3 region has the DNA TGTGCCAGCAGTTTAGCGGGGGCCGGATACAATGAGCAGTACTTC.

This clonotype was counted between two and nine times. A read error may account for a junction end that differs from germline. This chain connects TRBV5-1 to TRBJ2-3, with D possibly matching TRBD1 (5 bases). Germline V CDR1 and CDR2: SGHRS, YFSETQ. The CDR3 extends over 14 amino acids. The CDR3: CASSLGQYTGTQYF. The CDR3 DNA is TGCGCCAGCAGCCTGGGTCAGTACACAGGTACGCAGTATTTT.

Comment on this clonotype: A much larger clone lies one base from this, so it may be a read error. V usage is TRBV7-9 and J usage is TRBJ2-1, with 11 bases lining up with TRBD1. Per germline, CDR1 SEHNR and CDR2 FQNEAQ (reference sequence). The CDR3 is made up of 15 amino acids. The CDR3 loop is CAGSSDRGHVDEQFF. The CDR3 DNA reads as TGTGCCGGCAGTTCGGACAGGGGGCATGTCGATGAGCAGTTCTTC.

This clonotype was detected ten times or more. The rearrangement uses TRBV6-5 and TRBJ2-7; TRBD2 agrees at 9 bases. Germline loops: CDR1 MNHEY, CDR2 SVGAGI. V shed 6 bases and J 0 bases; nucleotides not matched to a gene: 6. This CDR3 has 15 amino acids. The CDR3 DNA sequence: TGTGCCAGCAGCTCCCATAGCGGGAGCTCCTACGAGCAGTACTTC. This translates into CASSSHSGSSYEQYF.